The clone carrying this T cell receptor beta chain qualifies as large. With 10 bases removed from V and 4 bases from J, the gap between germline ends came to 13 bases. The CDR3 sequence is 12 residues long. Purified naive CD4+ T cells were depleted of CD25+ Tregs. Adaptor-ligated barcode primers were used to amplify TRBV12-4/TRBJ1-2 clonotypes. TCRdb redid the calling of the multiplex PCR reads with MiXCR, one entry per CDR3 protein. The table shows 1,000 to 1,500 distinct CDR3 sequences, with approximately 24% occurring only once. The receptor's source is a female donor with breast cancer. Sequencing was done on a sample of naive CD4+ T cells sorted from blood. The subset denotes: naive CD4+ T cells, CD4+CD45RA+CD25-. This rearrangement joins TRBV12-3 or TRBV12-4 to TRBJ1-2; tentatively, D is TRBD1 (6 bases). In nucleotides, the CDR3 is TGTGCCACTGAGGGGACAACCTATGGCTACACCTTC. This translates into CATEGTTYGYTF.